The rows below give T cell receptor beta chains drawn from one sample of a study of blood T cell repertoires in COVID-19. Data came from immunoSEQ multiplex PCR; TCRdb stores just in-frame clones and leaves some out. The sample includes roughly 250,000 clones, approximately 80% of them seen just once. The sample was peripheral blood. The receptors shown here come from a woman aged 55-69 years with active or convalescent COVID-19. Each CDR3 is given with its conserved first and last residue.

cdr3_aa: CASSPEGVDVTEAFF
v_call: TRBV7-3
j_call: TRBJ1-1

cdr3_aa: CASSLYPPGGDRTYEQYF
v_call: TRBV7-3
j_call: TRBJ2-7

cdr3_aa: CASSLGQTNTEAFF
v_call: TRBV28
j_call: TRBJ1-1

cdr3_aa: CASSAGQGPTGQFF
v_call: TRBV27
j_call: TRBJ2-1

cdr3_aa: CASSLGVGTSGGGEQYF
v_call: TRBV11-2
j_call: TRBJ2-7

cdr3_aa: CASSLSGGGPSYEQYF
v_call: TRBV7-9
j_call: TRBJ2-7

cdr3_aa: CASSQYRDAQYF
v_call: TRBV5-1
j_call: TRBJ2-7

cdr3_aa: CASSTGATNEKLFF
v_call: TRBV27
j_call: TRBJ1-4

cdr3_aa: CASSYTLAGGYNEQFF
v_call: TRBV6-5
j_call: TRBJ2-1

cdr3_aa: CASSLGGHLNTEAFF
v_call: TRBV11-2
j_call: TRBJ1-1

cdr3_aa: CASSDNSGNTIYF
v_call: TRBV19
j_call: TRBJ1-3

cdr3_aa: CASSSYRGRLNEQFF
v_call: TRBV5-4
j_call: TRBJ2-1

cdr3_aa: CASSLVTGSTDTQYF
v_call: TRBV5-6
j_call: TRBJ2-3

cdr3_aa: CASSLARLNNEQFF
v_call: TRBV3-1/TRBV3-2
j_call: TRBJ2-1

cdr3_aa: CATRTGGTDTQYF
v_call: TRBV2
j_call: TRBJ2-3

cdr3_aa: CASSYSQGGGSPLHF
v_call: TRBV6-5
j_call: TRBJ1-6

cdr3_aa: CAISSRQSNQPQHF
v_call: TRBV10-3
j_call: TRBJ1-5

cdr3_aa: CASSEAGDYNSPLHF
v_call: TRBV10-2
j_call: TRBJ1-6

cdr3_aa: CATTSEGIGASQPQHF
v_call: TRBV6-6
j_call: TRBJ1-5

cdr3_aa: CASSADRVPGGYTF
v_call: TRBV9
j_call: TRBJ1-2

cdr3_aa: CAWDPGQGKNEQFF
v_call: TRBV30
j_call: TRBJ2-1

cdr3_aa: CASSIQTGAIYEQYF
v_call: TRBV19
j_call: TRBJ2-7